Listed below are T cell receptor beta chains from one sample, sequenced in a study of cytomegalovirus exposure and HLA in healthy donors. Method: immunoSEQ multiplex PCR; TCRdb's copy keeps in-frame clones and lacks some. The repertoire holds around 150,000 clones, with approximately 86% as singletons. Input material: PBMCs. These receptor sequences come from a man aged 25 to 40 in good health and CMV-seropositive. The CDR3 runs from the conserved cysteine through the conserved F or W. Each record gives: clone size, V gene, J gene, D gene, CDR3 DNA, CDR3 protein. The D gene is left open where the match is weak. Rows may omit the clone size; those that give it use once, few, many or a size class.

clone size: -; V gene: TRBV7-9; J gene: TRBJ1-6; D gene: -; CDR3 DNA: TGTGCCAGCAGCTTACTTGATAGGACAAATCCGCCCCTCCACTTT; CDR3 protein: CASSLLDRTNPPLHF
clone size: -; V gene: TRBV7-9; J gene: TRBJ2-7; D gene: TRBD1; CDR3 DNA: TGTGCCAGCAGCTTAGCACCGGGACAGGGCCACTACGAGCAGTACTTC; CDR3 protein: CASSLAPGQGHYEQYF
clone size: -; V gene: TRBV6-5; J gene: TRBJ2-5; D gene: -; CDR3 DNA: TGTGCCAGCAGTTATCAGGGGACCCAGTACTTC; CDR3 protein: CASSYQGTQYF
clone size: -; V gene: TRBV9; J gene: TRBJ2-5; D gene: TRBD2; CDR3 DNA: TGTGCCAGCAGCCCTTGGGGGGGGACCGAAGAGACCCAGTACTTC; CDR3 protein: CASSPWGGTEETQYF
clone size: -; V gene: TRBV9; J gene: TRBJ2-3; D gene: TRBD1; CDR3 DNA: TGTGCCAGCAGCGAGGCCGGGACAGGGAGCACAGATACGCAGTATTTT; CDR3 protein: CASSEAGTGSTDTQYF
clone size: -; V gene: TRBV7-9; J gene: TRBJ2-7; D gene: TRBD2; CDR3 DNA: TGTGCCAGCAGCTCCCTAGCGGGGTCCTACGAGCAGTACTTC; CDR3 protein: CASSSLAGSYEQYF
clone size: -; V gene: TRBV27; J gene: TRBJ1-3; D gene: -; CDR3 DNA: TGTGCCAGCAGTTTCGGGGGCTCTGGAAACACCATATATTTT; CDR3 protein: CASSFGGSGNTIYF
clone size: -; V gene: TRBV10-3; J gene: TRBJ2-1; D gene: -; CDR3 DNA: TGTGCCATCAGTGAGCCTCAGATTATCAACAATGAGCAGTTCTTC; CDR3 protein: CAISEPQIINNEQFF
clone size: -; V gene: TRBV4-1; J gene: TRBJ2-5; D gene: -; CDR3 DNA: TGCGCCAGCAGCCAAGCCGGACTCCGATCGGACGCCCAGTACTTC; CDR3 protein: CASSQAGLRSDAQYF
clone size: -; V gene: TRBV27; J gene: TRBJ2-7; D gene: -; CDR3 DNA: TGTGCCAGCAGAGGAGGGTACGAGCAGTACTTC; CDR3 protein: CASRGGYEQYF
clone size: -; V gene: TRBV5-1; J gene: TRBJ1-1; D gene: TRBD1; CDR3 DNA: TGCGCCAGCAGCTTCACAGGGGGGCAGAACACTGAAGCTTTCTTT; CDR3 protein: CASSFTGGQNTEAFF
clone size: -; V gene: TRBV5-6; J gene: TRBJ1-5; D gene: TRBD1; CDR3 DNA: TGTGCCAGCAGCTCCACAGGGGCCAGCAATCAGCCCCAGCATTTT; CDR3 protein: CASSSTGASNQPQHF
clone size: -; V gene: TRBV7-9; J gene: TRBJ2-7; D gene: -; CDR3 DNA: TGTGCCAGCAGCCCTAGGGGTCGGGCCTACGAGCAGTACTTC; CDR3 protein: CASSPRGRAYEQYF
clone size: -; V gene: TRBV4-3; J gene: TRBJ1-4; D gene: -; CDR3 DNA: TGCGCCAGCAGCCAAGCTGCGGACACGGAGGGTGCGACTAATGAAAAACTGTTTTTT; CDR3 protein: CASSQAADTEGATNEKLFF
clone size: -; V gene: TRBV7-2; J gene: TRBJ1-2; D gene: TRBD1; CDR3 DNA: TGTGCCAGCAGCTTAGCCAAGACAGGGGTAAACTATGGCTACACCTTC; CDR3 protein: CASSLAKTGVNYGYTF
clone size: once; V gene: TRBV19; J gene: TRBJ1-1; D gene: -; CDR3 DNA: TGTGCCAGTAGCAGGGAGGGGACTGAAGCTTTCTTT; CDR3 protein: CASSREGTEAFF
clone size: once; V gene: TRBV9; J gene: TRBJ2-5; D gene: TRBD2; CDR3 DNA: TGTGCCAGCAGCGTAGGGGTAGCGGGGGGAGGGGAGACCCAGTACTTC; CDR3 protein: CASSVGVAGGGETQYF
clone size: -; V gene: TRBV27; J gene: TRBJ2-1; D gene: TRBD2; CDR3 DNA: TGTGCCAGCAGTTTAGGCGGGGGGGCAAGCAATGAGCAGTTCTTC; CDR3 protein: CASSLGGGASNEQFF
clone size: once; V gene: TRBV7-2; J gene: TRBJ2-4; D gene: TRBD2; CDR3 DNA: TGTGCCAGCAGCTTAATGCCCCAGGCTGCGGGGGGTCGAAACATTCAGTACTTC; CDR3 protein: CASSLMPQAAGGRNIQYF
clone size: once; V gene: TRBV13; J gene: TRBJ2-5; D gene: TRBD1; CDR3 DNA: TGTGCCAGCAGCTTAGCATATGACAGGGAACAAGAGACCCAGTACTTC; CDR3 protein: CASSLAYDREQETQYF
clone size: -; V gene: TRBV4-3; J gene: TRBJ1-1; D gene: -; CDR3 DNA: TGCGCCAGCAGCCTTCTCCGCACCCTCGGGTCCGAAGCTTTCTTT; CDR3 protein: CASSLLRTLGSEAFF
clone size: -; V gene: TRBV6-5; J gene: TRBJ1-6; D gene: -; CDR3 DNA: TGTGCCAGCAGTTCCTCCGTGAGGCCCTATAATTCACCCCTCCACTTT; CDR3 protein: CASSSSVRPYNSPLHF
clone size: -; V gene: TRBV4-2; J gene: TRBJ2-1; D gene: -; CDR3 DNA: TGTGCCAGCAGCCAATTTAACTCCTACAATGAGCAGTTCTTC; CDR3 protein: CASSQFNSYNEQFF
clone size: -; V gene: TRBV6-4; J gene: TRBJ2-1; D gene: -; CDR3 DNA: TGTGCCAGCAGTGAGGCAGGGGAAAGCTCCTACAATGAGCAGTTCTTC; CDR3 protein: CASSEAGESSYNEQFF
clone size: -; V gene: TRBV27; J gene: TRBJ1-2; D gene: TRBD1; CDR3 DNA: TGTGCCAGCAGTCCCCTGACAGGGGGCTACGGCTATGGCTACACCTTC; CDR3 protein: CASSPLTGGYGYGYTF
clone size: -; V gene: TRBV7-2; J gene: TRBJ1-6; D gene: TRBD1; CDR3 DNA: TGTGCCAGCAGCTCCGGGCAGGGGGCTTCACCCCTCCACTTT; CDR3 protein: CASSSGQGASPLHF
clone size: -; V gene: TRBV27; J gene: TRBJ2-7; D gene: TRBD2; CDR3 DNA: TGTGCCAGCAGGGGAGGGGCCCTCTCCTACGAGCAGTACTTC; CDR3 protein: CASRGGALSYEQYF
clone size: -; V gene: TRBV7-9; J gene: TRBJ2-7; D gene: TRBD2; CDR3 DNA: TGTGCCAGCAGCCTAGGGACTAGAGAAAGAGAGCAGTACTTC; CDR3 protein: CASSLGTREREQYF
clone size: -; V gene: TRBV4-1; J gene: TRBJ2-3; D gene: TRBD2; CDR3 DNA: TGCGCCAGCAGCCAAGATAGTCGCCCCTTAGGGCGGGGGGCCACAGATACGCAGTATTTT; CDR3 protein: CASSQDSRPLGRGATDTQYF
clone size: -; V gene: TRBV18; J gene: TRBJ1-1; D gene: -; CDR3 DNA: TGTGCCAGCTCACCACCGAACACAGGAGAAGCTTTCTTT; CDR3 protein: CASSPPNTGEAFF
clone size: -; V gene: TRBV5-4; J gene: TRBJ2-3; D gene: -; CDR3 DNA: TGTGCCAGCAGCCCGTCATTAGTCCAGCGGGCGTTCACTAGCACAGATACGCAGTATTTT; CDR3 protein: CASSPSLVQRAFTSTDTQYF
clone size: -; V gene: TRBV19; J gene: TRBJ2-1; D gene: TRBD2; CDR3 DNA: TGTGCCAGTAGAGAGCGGGGAACCTACAATGAGCAGTTCTTC; CDR3 protein: CASRERGTYNEQFF
clone size: -; V gene: TRBV7-6; J gene: TRBJ2-7; D gene: -; CDR3 DNA: TGTGCCAGCAGCTTGAACGGGGTAGGCTACGAGCAGTACTTC; CDR3 protein: CASSLNGVGYEQYF
clone size: -; V gene: TRBV27; J gene: TRBJ1-6; D gene: -; CDR3 DNA: TGTGCCAGCAGTCCCAGCGGGGGGTGGGGATCACCCCTCCACTTT; CDR3 protein: CASSPSGGWGSPLHF
clone size: -; V gene: TRBV27; J gene: TRBJ2-7; D gene: TRBD1; CDR3 DNA: TGTGCCAGCAGTCCGCGGTGGGGGACAGTATCCTACGAGCAGTACTTC; CDR3 protein: CASSPRWGTVSYEQYF
clone size: -; V gene: TRBV11-2; J gene: TRBJ2-5; D gene: -; CDR3 DNA: TGTGCCAGCAGCTTAGATACGGGGTTGGAGTACCAAGAGACCCAGTACTTC; CDR3 protein: CASSLDTGLEYQETQYF
clone size: -; V gene: TRBV6-1; J gene: TRBJ1-5; D gene: -; CDR3 DNA: TGTGCCAGCATGTTGGGAGGGGGCAATCAGCCCCAGCATTTT; CDR3 protein: CASMLGGGNQPQHF